These 17 T cell receptor beta chains were all obtained from the same sample, sequenced in a study of cytomegalovirus exposure and HLA in healthy donors. PCR used 60 Vbeta primers and 13 Jbeta primers. TCRdb keeps only in-frame clones here, not all; method: immunoSEQ multiplex PCR. The profile shows roughly 130,000 clones, roughly 80% of them singletons. The sample consisted of PBMCs. These receptors were taken from a man aged 25 to 40 in good health and CMV-seronegative.

The chain joins TRBV7-9 to TRBJ2-4; possible D gene TRBD2, 5 bases. V dropped 1 base and J dropped 1 base, with 20 bases sitting between them. The CDR3 totals 19 residues. From germline, CDR1 is SEHNR and CDR2 FQNEAQ (reference sequence). The CDR3 DNA reads as TGTGCCAGCAGCTTAGTTCCCCAGGCCGGGGTAACCGCCAAAAACATTCAGTACTTC. Translation: CASSLVPQAGVTAKNIQYF.

The gene calls are TRBV7-7 and TRBJ2-5; D is perhaps TRBD2 (5 bases). Trimming left V 3 bases short and J 1 base short, with 12 bases between. The CDR3 covers 15 residues. Germline V lookup: CDR1 SSHAT, CDR2 FNYEAQ (reference sequence). The CDR3 sequence: CASSLDSAIQETQYF. DNA of the CDR3: TGTGCCAGCAGCTTGGATAGCGCCATCCAAGAGACCCAGTACTTC.

The J gene is TRBJ2-5, the V gene TRBV14; D is ambiguous. The ends were cut back, 3 bases at V and 5 bases at J, with 4 bases in the middle. Looked up from germline, CDR1 is SGHDN and CDR2 is FVKESK. The CDR3 spans 11 residues. The CDR3 sequence: CASSHRETQYF. In DNA, the CDR3 is TGTGCCAGCAGCCACCGGGAGACCCAGTACTTC.

V and J are TRBV27 and TRBJ2-7; no firm D call. The V end lost 2 bases, the J end lost 2 bases, and 13 bases lay between the germline ends. Germline CDR1 is MNHEY and CDR2 is SMNVEV (reference sequence). CDR3 size: 15 residues. The CDR3, as DNA: TGTGCCAGCAGTTTACGGTCTAGAGGTCCCTACGAGCAGTACTTC. It encodes CASSLRSRGPYEQYF.

A single count supports this clone. V usage is TRBV27 and J usage is TRBJ1-5; no clear D gene. This CDR3 is built from 14 residues. In germline, CDR1 is MNHEY, CDR2 SMNVEV (reference sequence). The V end was cut by 0 bases, the J end by 4 bases, with 7 bases between. The DNA for the CDR3 is TGTGCCAGCAGTTTATCGTTCGGGAATCAGCCCCAGCATTTT. It is translated as CASSLSFGNQPQHF.

This clone was seen once. The chain carries TRBV27 and TRBJ2-1, with 11 bases matching TRBD2. J gave up 4 bases and V 5 bases, and 4 bases lay outside the gene matches. The CDR3 is 15 residues long. The germline V gene has CDR1 MNHEY and CDR2 SMNVEV (reference sequence). CDR3 sequence (DNA): TGTGCCAGCAGTCTCGGGACTAGCGGTTACAATGAGCAGTTCTTC. Its translation is CASSLGTSGYNEQFF.

The chain carries TRBV11-2 and TRBJ2-7; TRBD1 might be the D (5 bases). The CDR3 is 14 amino acids. Trimming removed 5 bases from V and 2 bases from J, with 13 bases in between. The germline gives CDR1 SGHAT, CDR2 FQNNGV. CDR3 sequence: CASSLPRGTYEQYF. The DNA for the CDR3 is TGTGCCAGCAGCCTCCCTAGGGGAACCTACGAGCAGTACTTC. Variable domain in full (rest from reference TRBV11-2 and TRBJ2-7): EAGVAQSPRYKIIEKRQSVAFWCNPISGHATLYWYQQILGQGPKLLIQFQNNGVVDDSQLPKDRFSAERLKGVDSTLKIQPAKLEDSAVYLCASSLPRGTYEQYFGPGTRLTVT.

Comments on this clone: The germline gene is not matched at one end of the junction; a read error may be the cause. The chain carries TRBV9 and TRBJ1-2; D unclear. The CDR3 is 15 amino acids. Germline CDR1 is SGDLS and CDR2 is YYNGEE. The CDR3 loop reads CASSVSATPDYGYPF. CDR3 coding DNA: TGTGCCAGCAGCGTATCCGCGACGCCCGACTATGGCTACCCCTTC.

The V call is TRBV6-1, the J call TRBJ1-3; possible D gene TRBD1, 5 bases. CDR1 and CDR2 (germline): MNHNS, SASEGT. The length of the CDR3 is 17 residues. Trimming shortened V by 3 bases and J by 2 bases, and 17 bases separated the two germline ends. CDR3 loop: CASSDPPRSRAGNTIYF. The CDR3 nucleotides read TGTGCCAGCAGTGACCCGCCGCGATCCAGGGCTGGAAACACCATATATTTT.

V gene TRBV5-1 combines with J gene TRBJ1-1; D may be TRBD1 (5 bases). CDR3 length equals 16 residues. The germline V gene has CDR1 SGHRS and CDR2 YFSETQ. V dropped 2 bases and J dropped 7 bases, with 21 bases sitting between them. The CDR3 region is CASSLGLGRVGGEAFF. The CDR3 DNA is TGCGCCAGCAGCTTAGGTTTGGGCAGGGTTGGTGGTGAAGCTTTCTTT.

The sample holds a few counts of this clone. CDR3 bases: TGTGCCAGCAGCCTTATTCGCAATGAGCAGTTCTTC. Its protein product is CASSLIRNEQFF. The chain has TRBV5-6 and TRBJ2-1; no definite D call. Germline loops: CDR1 SGHDT, CDR2 YYEEEE. V shed 4 bases and J shed 6 bases, with 8 bases lying between them. CDR3 length equals 12 residues.

The chain carries TRBV11-2 and TRBJ2-6, with TRBD2 matching over 8 bases. CDR3 length equals 16 residues. CDR1 and CDR2 (germline): SGHAT, FQNNGV. Unmatched junction bases numbered 4, after V lost 5 bases and J lost 1 base. The CDR3 protein is CASSPGGGSGANVLTF. The CDR3 DNA follows: TGTGCCAGCAGCCCCGGGGGGGGTTCTGGGGCCAACGTCCTGACTTTC.

This rearrangement joins TRBV5-4 to TRBJ2-2; 9 nucleotides match TRBD1. V lost 2 bases to trimming and J lost 7 bases; unmatched junction nucleotides: 6. This CDR3 comprises 15 residues. CDR1 and CDR2 (germline): SGHNT, YYREEE (reference sequence). The CDR3 is CASSLLTGGGGELFF. CDR3 nucleotides: TGTGCCAGCAGCTTACTTACAGGGGGCGGCGGGGAGCTGTTTTTT.

The rearrangement joins TRBV10-2 to TRBJ1-2; D may be TRBD1 (6 bases). Trimming took off 4 bases at V and 0 bases at J, with 15 bases between the two ends. This CDR3 region has 16 residues. Germline V gene data show CDR1 as WSHSY and CDR2 as SAAADI. The CDR3 reads CASSGGRGTPNYGYTF. Here the CDR3 DNA reads TGCGCCAGCAGTGGAGGCAGGGGCACTCCTAACTATGGCTACACCTTC.

V usage is TRBV19 and J usage is TRBJ2-7; TRBD1 matches at 10 bases. CDR1 and CDR2 (germline): LNHDA, SQIVND (reference sequence). The trim removed 6 bases at V and 5 bases at J, leaving 7 bases unmatched. The CDR3 covers 14 residues. The CDR3 nucleotides are TGTGCCAGTAGCCGAGACAGGGGGCAGAACGAGCAGTACTTC. As protein: CASSRDRGQNEQYF.

The chain employs TRBV4-1 and TRBJ2-3; perhaps TRBD1 as D (6 bases). This CDR3 is built from 13 residues. The V and J ends lost 6 bases and 5 bases respectively, with 12 bases between them. Germline CDR1 MGHRA, CDR2 YSYEKL. The chain's CDR3 is CASSIGTQDTQYF. The CDR3 DNA reads TGCGCCAGCAGTATAGGGACACAAGATACGCAGTATTTT.

The chain recombines TRBV7-9 with TRBJ2-1; 7 nucleotides match TRBD2. V dropped 4 bases and J dropped 7; count of bases not matched to a gene: 10. The germline V gene encodes CDR1 SEHNR and CDR2 FQNEAQ (reference sequence). The CDR3 covers 15 residues. In DNA form, the CDR3 reads TGTGCCAGCAGCTCTGTAGCGGGTCGGAGAAATGAGCAGTTCTTC. This encodes CASSSVAGRRNEQFF.